This TCR beta chain was sequenced during a study of T cell clonotyping in hematopoietic cell transplantation. Generated by immunoSEQ multiplex PCR, the TCRdb table keeps only in-frame clones and is missing some. The sample includes about 76,000 clones, 96% of them seen just once. Time point denoted: recipient sample about 28 days before transplant, after cytoreduction. Sequencing used peripheral blood mononuclear cells, obtained before stem cell transplant. This sequence originates from a woman aged 50 to 60 with acute myeloid leukemia. Some clones in this sample may be carry-over from other donors' samples.

The CDR3 region is CASSLGDQAKNIQYF. As DNA, the CDR3 is TGCGCCAGCAGCTTGGGGGATCAAGCCAAAAACATTCAGTACTTC. The genes are TRBV5-1 and TRBJ2-4, with D unresolved. Trimming removed 0 bases from V and 0 bases from J, with 7 bases in between. CDR3 length: 15 amino acids. Germline V gene sequence: CDR1 SGHRS, CDR2 YFSETQ.